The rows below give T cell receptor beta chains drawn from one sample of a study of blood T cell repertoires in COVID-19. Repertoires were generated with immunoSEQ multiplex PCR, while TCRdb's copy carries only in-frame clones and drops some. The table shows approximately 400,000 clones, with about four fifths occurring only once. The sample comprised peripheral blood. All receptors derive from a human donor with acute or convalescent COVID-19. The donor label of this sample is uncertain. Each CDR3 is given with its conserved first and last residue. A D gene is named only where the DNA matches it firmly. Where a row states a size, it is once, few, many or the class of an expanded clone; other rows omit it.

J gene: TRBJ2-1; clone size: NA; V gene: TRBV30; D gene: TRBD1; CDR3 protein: CAWSPGQGSNEQFF; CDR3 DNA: TGTGCCTGGAGTCCCGGACAGGGAAGCAATGAGCAGTTCTTC
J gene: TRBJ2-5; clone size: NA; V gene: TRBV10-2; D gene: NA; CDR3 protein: CATKRGYGETQYF; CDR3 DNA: TGCGCCACCAAACGGGGGTACGGGGAGACCCAGTACTTC
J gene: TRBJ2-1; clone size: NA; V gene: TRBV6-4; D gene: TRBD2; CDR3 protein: CASSDGTNNEQFF; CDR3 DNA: TGTGCCAGCAGTGATGGGACTAACAATGAGCAGTTCTTC
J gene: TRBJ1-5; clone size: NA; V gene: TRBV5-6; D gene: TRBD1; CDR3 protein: CASSLGTGGNQPQHF; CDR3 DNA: TGTGCCAGCAGCCTCGGGACAGGGGGTAATCAGCCCCAGCATTTT
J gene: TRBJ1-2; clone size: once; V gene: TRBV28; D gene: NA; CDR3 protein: CASSLWQGHGYTF; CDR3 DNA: TGTGCCAGCAGTTTATGGCAGGGTCATGGCTACACCTTC
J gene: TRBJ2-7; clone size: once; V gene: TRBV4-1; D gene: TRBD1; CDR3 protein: CASSRLWTGDSYEQYF; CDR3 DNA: TGCGCCAGCAGCCGACTTTGGACAGGGGATTCCTACGAGCAGTACTTC
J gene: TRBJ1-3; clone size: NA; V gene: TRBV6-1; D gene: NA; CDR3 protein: CASSERGPPIFGNTIYF; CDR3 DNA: TGTGCCAGCAGTGAACGTGGGCCACCGATCTTCGGAAACACCATATATTTT
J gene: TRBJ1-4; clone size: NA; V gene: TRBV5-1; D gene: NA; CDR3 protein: CASSLGGTGTNEKLFF; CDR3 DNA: TGCGCCAGCAGCTTGGGTGGTACAGGGACTAATGAAAAACTGTTTTTT
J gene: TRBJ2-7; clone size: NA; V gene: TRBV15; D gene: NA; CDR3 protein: CATSNNYEQYF; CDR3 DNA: TGTGCCACCAGCAACAACTACGAGCAGTACTTC
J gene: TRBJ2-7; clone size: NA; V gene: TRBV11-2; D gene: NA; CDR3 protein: CASSLRRGSIYEQYF; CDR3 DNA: TGTGCCAGCAGCTTAAGGCGGGGCAGCATATACGAGCAGTACTTC
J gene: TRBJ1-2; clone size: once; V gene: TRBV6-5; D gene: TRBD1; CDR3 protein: CASSLLPGQGNGYTF; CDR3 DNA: TGTGCCAGCAGTTTACTACCTGGACAGGGGAACGGCTACACCTTC
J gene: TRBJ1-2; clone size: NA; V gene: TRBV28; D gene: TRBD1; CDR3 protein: CASSSRDRGRPDYGYTF; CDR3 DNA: TGTGCCAGCAGTTCCCGGGACAGGGGGCGACCAGACTATGGCTACACCTTC
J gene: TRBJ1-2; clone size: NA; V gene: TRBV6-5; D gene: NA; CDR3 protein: CASSYSGRFYGYTF; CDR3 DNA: TGTGCCAGCAGTTACTCGGGCCGCTTCTATGGCTACACCTTC
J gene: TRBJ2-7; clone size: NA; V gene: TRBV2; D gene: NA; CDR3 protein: CASIGALASYEQYF; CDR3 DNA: TGTGCCAGCATAGGGGCCCTCGCCTCCTACGAGCAGTACTTC